Below are 32 T cell receptor beta chains sequenced from a single sample in a study of T cell responses to AZD1222 COVID-19 vaccine. Generated by immunoSEQ multiplex PCR, the TCRdb table keeps only in-frame clones and is missing some. The repertoire includes 130,000 or so clones, roughly 82% of them detected once, and about 29% sits in the top ten. The sample consisted of peripheral blood, taken 28 days after the second AZD1222 dose. The origin of the receptors is an adult who received the AZD1222 COVID-19 vaccine.

J is TRBJ2-2 and V is TRBV7-3; no clear D gene. The CDR3 sequence is 14 residues long. The ends were cut back, 1 base at V and 3 bases at J, with 6 bases in the middle. Germline CDR1 is SGHTA and CDR2 is FQGTGA. The CDR3 protein is CASSLKGDTGELFF. DNA of the CDR3: TGTGCCAGCAGCTTAAAAGGCGACACCGGGGAGCTGTTTTTT. The variable domain in full, with the rest retrieved from reference TRBV7-3 and TRBJ2-2, is GAGVSQTPSNKVTEKGKYVELRCDPISGHTALYWYRQSLGQGPEFLIYFQGTGAADDSGLPNDRFFAVRPEGSVSTLKIQRTERGDSAVYLCASSLKGDTGELFFGEGSRLTVL.

This clone was seen more than once but under ten times. The V gene is TRBV19, the J gene TRBJ1-2; 8 bases fit TRBD1. V shed 6 bases, J shed 8 bases, and the junction held 14 bases outside the gene matches. The CDR3 has 15 amino acids. CDR1 is LNHDA, CDR2 SQIVND, per germline (reference sequence). The CDR3 protein is CASSLTGQGGYGYTF. For the CDR3, the DNA is TGTGCCAGTAGCTTAACCGGACAGGGAGGTTACGGCTACACCTTC.

The genes are TRBV4-1 and TRBJ1-1; D not resolved. The V gene lost 1 base and the J gene lost 6 bases, with 12 bases spanning the gap. Germline-derived CDR1 and CDR2 are MGHRA and YSYEKL. CDR3 size: 14 residues. Here the CDR3 reads CASSQAHPRAEAFF. The CDR3 bases are TGCGCCAGCAGCCAAGCTCACCCTCGAGCTGAAGCTTTCTTT.

The V call is TRBV19, the J call TRBJ2-7; perhaps TRBD1 as D (5 bases). Trimming shortened V by 3 bases and J by 2 bases, and 11 bases separated the two germline ends. The CDR3 extends over 14 amino acids. Per germline, CDR1 LNHDA and CDR2 SQIVND (reference sequence). CDR3 sequence (DNA): TGTGCCAGTAGTATGGGAACAGGAGCCTACGAGCAGTACTTC. This translates into CASSMGTGAYEQYF.

This chain connects TRBV7-2 to TRBJ1-5; no clear D gene. This CDR3 is 13 amino acids long. Germline V gene lookup returns CDR1 SGHTA and CDR2 FQGNSA. With 1 base removed from V and 9 bases from J, the gap between germline ends came to 10 bases. CDR3 loop: CASSLETGRPQHF. CDR3 nucleotides: TGTGCCAGCAGCTTAGAGACGGGTCGGCCCCAGCATTTT.

The genes are TRBV19 and TRBJ1-5, with D possibly matching TRBD1 (6 bases). CDR1 is LNHDA and CDR2 is SQIVND in the germline V gene (reference sequence). V shed 9 bases and J shed 6 bases, with 24 bases lying between them. The CDR3 loop spans 16 amino acids. The CDR3 sequence is CASTTRGEGPGQPQHF. DNA for the CDR3: TGTGCCAGCACAACCAGGGGTGAGGGGCCTGGTCAGCCCCAGCATTTT. Full variable domain (outside the CDR3, taken from reference TRBV19 and TRBJ1-5): DGGITQSPKYLFRKEGQNVTLSCEQNLNHDAMYWYRQDPGQGLRLIYYSQIVNDFQKGDIAEGYSVSREKKESFPLTVTSAQKNPTAFYLCASTTRGEGPGQPQHFGDGTRLSIL.

The rearrangement links TRBV10-1 to TRBJ1-1; D gene ambiguous. Germline values: CDR1 WNHNN, CDR2 SYGVQD (reference sequence). There are 12 residues in the CDR3. The V end lost 5 bases, the J end lost 7 bases, and 11 bases lay between the germline ends. CDR3 DNA sequence: TGCGCCAGCAGTAACAGAGGGTTTGAAGCTTTCTTT. Translated, it gives CASSNRGFEAFF.

The chain couples TRBV30 to TRBJ2-7; D is undetermined. The CDR3 totals 15 residues. The V gene lost 6 bases and the J gene lost 6 bases, with 24 bases spanning the gap. Germline CDR1 reads GTSNPN; CDR2 reads SVGIG (reference sequence). The CDR3 DNA is TGTGCCTGTTGGTCCGTTCGGAATCAAAAGGGCGAGCAGTACTTC. Its translation: CACWSVRNQKGEQYF. Looking up the rest from reference TRBV30 and TRBJ2-7 gives the full variable domain: SQTIHQWPATLVQPVGSPLSLECTVEGTSNPNLYWYRQAAGRGLQLLFYSVGIGQISSEVPQNLSASRPQDRQFILSSKKLLLSDSGFYLCACWSVRNQKGEQYFGPGTRLTVT.

CDR3 protein: CASLGQGGLLGEKLFF. CDR3 bases: TGCGCCAGTCTCGGACAGGGGGGATTATTAGGGGAAAAACTGTTTTTT. The chain is built from TRBV4-1 and TRBJ1-4, with 10 bases matching TRBD1. The CDR3 totals 16 residues. Looked up from germline, CDR1 is MGHRA and CDR2 is YSYEKL. V lost 9 bases, J lost 8 bases, and 15 bases stayed unmatched.

The V gene is TRBV9, the J gene TRBJ2-2; 9 positions agree with TRBD2. This CDR3 has 15 amino acids. V lost 6 bases and J lost 4; bases outside the gene matches: 7. Germline CDR1 and CDR2: SGDLS and YYNGEE. CDR3 bases: TGTGCCAGCAAGGCAGAACTAGCGGGCACCGGGGAGCTGTTTTTT. This encodes CASKAELAGTGELFF.

The table lists this clone with a count of one. The rearrangement joins TRBV5-1 to TRBJ2-7; 9 bases agree with TRBD1. CDR3 length equals 14 residues. V shed 4 bases and J 0 bases; nucleotides not matched to a gene: 2. CDR1 is SGHRS, CDR2 YFSETQ, per germline. CDR3 nucleotide sequence: TGCGCCAGCAGCCCGACAGGGGGCTCCTACGAGCAGTACTTC. Translating gives CASSPTGGSYEQYF.

The rearrangement joins TRBV6-5 to TRBJ1-5; 7 bases line up with TRBD1. CDR3 size: 13 residues. Per germline, CDR1 MNHEY and CDR2 SVGAGI. The V gene end was trimmed by 6 bases and the J gene end by 7 bases; junction bases not matched to a gene: 6. The CDR3 nucleotides read TGTGCCAGCAGACAGGGGTTTAAGCAGCCCCAGCATTTT. This codes for CASRQGFKQPQHF.

The gene calls are TRBV25-1 and TRBJ2-7, with D possibly matching TRBD2 (6 bases). Trimming removed 6 bases from V and 4 bases from J, with 13 bases in between. CDR3 size: 13 residues. Germline CDR1 MGHDK, CDR2 SYGVNS. DNA of the CDR3: TGTGCCAGCAGGGGGACTCTCAATTACGAGCAGTACTTC. Protein product: CASRGTLNYEQYF.

V is TRBV6-4 and J is TRBJ2-3; no definite D call. Germline V lookup: CDR1 MRHNA, CDR2 SNTAGT. V gave up 0 bases and J gave up 1 base, with 5 bases separating them. The CDR3 covers 14 residues. For the CDR3, the DNA is TGTGCCAGCAGTGACTCGGCCCGCACAGATACGCAGTATTTT. Translation gives CASSDSARTDTQYF.

This clone showed up just once. The J gene is TRBJ1-5, the V gene TRBV19, with a weak D call TRBD1 (6 bases). Trimming stripped 5 bases from V and 4 bases from J, with 9 bases between. The CDR3 loop spans 13 amino acids. Looked up from germline, CDR1 is LNHDA and CDR2 is SQIVND (reference sequence). In DNA, the CDR3 is TGTGCCAGTAGTCGGGACAAAAATCAGCCCCAGCATTTT. Its translation is CASSRDKNQPQHF.

The V gene is TRBV7-8, the J gene TRBJ2-3; D is perhaps TRBD2 (5 bases). Trimming pared 5 bases from V and 4 bases from J, leaving 7 bases between. CDR3 length: 12 amino acids. The germline gives CDR1 SGHVS, CDR2 FQNEAQ. CDR3 protein: CASSGGSDTQYF. The CDR3 coding sequence is TGTGCCAGCAGCGGAGGCTCAGATACGCAGTATTTT.

The V gene is TRBV4-2, the J gene TRBJ2-7, with TRBD1 matching over 7 bases. The CDR3 is 13 amino acids. V trimming: 4 bases; J trimming: 4 bases; junction bases outside the gene matches: 4. Germline lookup yields CDR1 LGHNA and CDR2 YNFKEQ. The CDR3 is CASSRQQGYEQYF. The CDR3 nucleotides read TGTGCCAGCAGCCGACAACAGGGGTACGAGCAGTACTTC.

The chain links TRBV15 to TRBJ2-5, with D perhaps given as TRBD1 or TRBD2 (5 bases each). CDR1 LNHNV and CDR2 YYDKDF come from the germline V gene (reference sequence). This CDR3 spans 15 amino acids. The V gene lost 5 bases and the J gene lost 2 bases, with 15 bases spanning the gap. The CDR3 bases are TGTGCCACCAGCGGGGGTGGTGTCAGGCAAGAGACCCAGTACTTC. Residues: CATSGGGVRQETQYF. Supplemented by reference TRBV15 and TRBJ2-5, the full variable domain reads DAMVIQNPRYQVTQFGKPVTLSCSQTLNHNVMYWYQQKSSQAPKLLFHYYDKDFNNEADTPDNFQSRRPNTSFCFLDIRSPGLGDTAMYLCATSGGGVRQETQYFGPGTRLLVL.

In this sample, this clone turned up once. The chain employs TRBV3-1 (or the pseudogene TRBV3-2) and TRBJ2-1; the D gene is possibly TRBD1 (5 bases). The CDR3 loop spans 13 amino acids. Per the germline V gene, CDR1 is LGHDT and CDR2 is YNNKEL (reference sequence). V was clipped by 3 bases and J by 7 bases, with 10 bases between them. CDR3 sequence (DNA): TGTGCCAGCAGCCAGCTAGGGGCGAATGAGCAGTTCTTC. Amino acid sequence: CASSQLGANEQFF.

The gene calls are TRBV28 and TRBJ2-7, with 9 positions matching TRBD1. The CDR3 is 15 amino acids. Germline V gene data show CDR1 as MDHEN and CDR2 as SYDVKM. The junction had 6 bases not matched to a gene; V was cut back by 4 bases and J by 2 bases. CDR3 in amino acids: CASSSGTGSPYEQYF. The CDR3 nucleotides read TGTGCCAGCAGTTCCGGGACAGGGAGCCCCTACGAGCAGTACTTC.

The rearrangement uses TRBV6-2 or TRBV6-3 and TRBJ1-6, with 7 positions matching TRBD1. The CDR3 has 15 residues. The J segment lost 5 bases and the V segment lost 6 bases, leaving 7 bases of the junction unmatched. Germline CDR1 reads MNHEY; CDR2 reads SVGEGT. CDR3 sequence (DNA): TGTGCCAGCAGCACCGGACAGGTCAATAATTCACCCCTCCACTTT. Translation: CASSTGQVNNSPLHF.

The J gene is TRBJ1-5, the V gene TRBV6-1; D unresolved. The CDR3 loop spans 15 amino acids. Looked up from germline, CDR1 is MNHNS and CDR2 is SASEGT. V was trimmed by 2 bases and J by 6 bases, leaving 14 bases between them. CDR3 sequence (DNA): TGTGCCAGCAGTGAATTCTCCAGGTTCGGTCAGCCCCAGCATTTT. Its protein product is CASSEFSRFGQPQHF.

The CDR3 loop reads CAWIGQGAVGLYGYTF. In nucleotides, the CDR3 is TGTGCCTGGATAGGACAGGGGGCCGTAGGACTTTATGGCTACACCTTC. The chain carries TRBV30 and TRBJ1-2; 11 bases are a match to TRBD1. The CDR3 totals 16 residues. The ends lost 4 bases at V and 5 bases at J; junction bases unmatched: 12. The germline V gene has CDR1 GTSNPN and CDR2 SVGIG (reference sequence).

The chain couples TRBV5-1 to TRBJ1-3; D gene uncertain. The CDR3 consists of 14 residues. Trimming left V 6 bases short and J 0 bases short, with 10 bases between. Germline CDR1 and CDR2: SGHRS and YFSETQ. Here the CDR3 DNA reads TGCGCCAGCAAGGCGGAGATCTCTGGAAACACCATATATTTT. Amino acids: CASKAEISGNTIYF.

This chain connects TRBV19 to TRBJ1-5; D ambiguous. V was clipped by 2 bases and J by 3 bases, with 5 bases between them. The CDR3 runs to 13 residues. The germline gives CDR1 LNHDA, CDR2 SQIVND (reference sequence). The CDR3 DNA sequence: TGTGCCAGTAGTATACAGCACAATCAGCCCCAGCATTTT. The encoded protein is CASSIQHNQPQHF.

There are a few counts of this clone. The chain's CDR3 is CASWHGKQFF. The DNA of the CDR3 is TGTGCCAGCTGGCATGGAAAGCAGTTCTTC. The chain is built from TRBV6-5 and TRBJ2-1, with no clear D. There are 10 residues in the CDR3. The germline V gene encodes CDR1 MNHEY and CDR2 SVGAGI. The V gene lost 8 bases and the J gene lost 11 bases, with 10 bases spanning the gap.

The V and J genes are TRBV7-2 and TRBJ2-5; D gene ambiguous. The CDR3 runs to 15 residues. The ends were cut back, 6 bases at V and 5 bases at J, with 19 bases in the middle. CDR1 is SGHTA and CDR2 is FQGNSA in the germline V gene. CDR3 protein: CASRPPSDVGETQYF. The CDR3 nucleotides read TGTGCCAGCAGACCCCCCTCGGACGTTGGGGAGACCCAGTACTTC. The full variable domain, completed using reference TRBV7-2 and TRBJ2-5, is GAGVSQSPSNKVTEKGKDVELRCDPISGHTALYWYRQSLGQGLEFLIYFQGNSAPDKSGLPSDRFSAERTGGSVSTLTIQRTQQEDSAVYLCASRPPSDVGETQYFGPGTRLLVL.

The chain uses TRBV12-3 or TRBV12-4 and TRBJ1-2; 9 bases line up with TRBD1. The J segment lost 6 bases and the V segment lost 8 bases, leaving 4 bases of the junction unmatched. The CDR3 runs to 12 residues. The CDR3 reads CASRRQGDGYTF. The CDR3 DNA sequence: TGTGCCAGCCGCCGACAGGGGGATGGCTACACCTTC.

The chain links TRBV10-3 to TRBJ2-5; D might be TRBD2 (5 bases). Trimming removed 2 bases at V and 5 bases at J, with 12 bases between. This CDR3 contains 14 residues. Germline V gene data show CDR1 as ENHRY and CDR2 as SYGVKD. The CDR3 coding sequence is TGTGCCATCAGTGAGCCTAGGAGGATGGAGACCCAGTACTTC. It yields the protein CAISEPRRMETQYF.

This chain connects TRBV7-8 to TRBJ1-3; D remains unclear. Germline V lookup: CDR1 SGHVS, CDR2 FQNEAQ. The ends were cut back, 2 bases at V and 1 base at J, with 0 bases in the middle. The CDR3 is 12 amino acids. The CDR3 here is CASSLSGNTIYF. CDR3 sequence (DNA): TGTGCCAGCAGCTTATCTGGAAACACCATATATTTT.

V is TRBV10-3 and J is TRBJ1-1; 7 bases agree with TRBD1. The CDR3 has 13 amino acids. Germline V gene sequence: CDR1 ENHRY, CDR2 SYGVKD. J gave up 6 bases and V 0 bases, and 1 base lay outside the gene matches. The CDR3 nucleotides are TGTGCCATCAGTGAGTCGACAGGGCCTGAAGCTTTCTTT. Residues: CAISESTGPEAFF.

This clone was counted once. The chain joins TRBV10-1 to TRBJ2-7, with D perhaps being TRBD1 or TRBD2 (5 bases each). The V end was cut by 6 bases, the J end by 2 bases, with 11 bases between. The CDR3 has 13 amino acids. Germline values: CDR1 WNHNN, CDR2 SYGVQD (reference sequence). The CDR3 DNA reads as TGCGCCAGCAGCCGGGACGGCCCCTACGAGCAGTACTTC. It yields the protein CASSRDGPYEQYF.